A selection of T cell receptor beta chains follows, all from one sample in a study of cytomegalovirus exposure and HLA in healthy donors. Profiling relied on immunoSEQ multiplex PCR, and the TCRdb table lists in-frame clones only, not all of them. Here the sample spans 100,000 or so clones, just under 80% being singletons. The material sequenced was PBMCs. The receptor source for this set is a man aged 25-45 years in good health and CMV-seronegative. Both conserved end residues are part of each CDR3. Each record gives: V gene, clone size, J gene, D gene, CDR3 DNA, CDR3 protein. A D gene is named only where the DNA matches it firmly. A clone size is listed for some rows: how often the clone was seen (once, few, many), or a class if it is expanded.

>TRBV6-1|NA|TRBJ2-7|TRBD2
TGTGCCAGCAGTGAGACGGCGGGAGACCTCTACGAGCAGTACTTC
CASSETAGDLYEQYF
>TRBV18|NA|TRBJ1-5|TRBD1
TGTGCCAGCTCACGGACAGGCGACAATCAGCCCCAGCATTTT
CASSRTGDNQPQHF
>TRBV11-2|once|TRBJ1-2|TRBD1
TGTGCCAGCAGCCCGCTACAGGGGCGGTACACCTTC
CASSPLQGRYTF
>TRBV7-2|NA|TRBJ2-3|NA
TGTGCCAGCAGCTTCTCCAGCGGCACAGATACGCAGTATTTT
CASSFSSGTDTQYF
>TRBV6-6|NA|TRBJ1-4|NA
TGTGCCAGCAGCCCCTCTGGCATCGCAACTAATGAAAAACTGTTTTTT
CASSPSGIATNEKLFF
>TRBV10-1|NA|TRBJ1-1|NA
TGCGCCAGCAGTGAGTCTTGGGAGGGCACTGAAGCTTTCTTT
CASSESWEGTEAFF
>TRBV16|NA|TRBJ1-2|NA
TGTGCCAGCAGCCAATCGTGGGCAGGGTCCTATGGCTACACCTTC
CASSQSWAGSYGYTF
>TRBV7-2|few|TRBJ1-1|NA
TGTGCCAGCAGCTTAGGGAGAAGTCAAGAAGCTTTCTTT
CASSLGRSQEAFF
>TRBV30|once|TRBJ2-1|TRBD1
TGTGCCTGGAGAAGGACAGGGCCGAATGAGCAGTTCTTC
CAWRRTGPNEQFF
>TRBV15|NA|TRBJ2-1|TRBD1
TGTGCCACCGGCAGAGATACGGACAGGGGGAATGAGCAGTTCTTC
CATGRDTDRGNEQFF
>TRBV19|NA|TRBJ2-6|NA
TGTGCCAGTAGTATATGGCAGGGGCCTGGGGCCAACGTCCTGACTTTC
CASSIWQGPGANVLTF
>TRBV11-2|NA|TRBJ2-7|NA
TGTGCCAGCGGGCGTGTACAGGTAATCAACGAGCAGTACTTC
CASGRVQVINEQYF
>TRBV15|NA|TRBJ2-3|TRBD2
TGTGCCACCAGCGACCGGGGGGGCCGTGGCACAGATACGCAGTATTTT
CATSDRGGRGTDTQYF
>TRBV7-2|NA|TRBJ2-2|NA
TGTGCCAGCAGCCGGGGGACCGGGGAGCTGTTTTTT
CASSRGTGELFF
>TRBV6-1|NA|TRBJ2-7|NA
TGTGCCAGCAGTCCTGAACAGGGATGGGGGTACGAGCAGTACTTC
CASSPEQGWGYEQYF
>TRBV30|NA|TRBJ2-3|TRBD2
TGTGCCTCAGGGACTAGCGGGAGGATGCAGTATTTT
CASGTSGRMQYF
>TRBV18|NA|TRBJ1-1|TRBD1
TGTGCCAGCTCACCTAACAGGGGGAACACTGAAGCTTTCTTT
CASSPNRGNTEAFF
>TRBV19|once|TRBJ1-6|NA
TGTGCCAGTAGTGCCCGACAGAGCTCCTATAATTCACCCCTCCACTTT
CASSARQSSYNSPLHF
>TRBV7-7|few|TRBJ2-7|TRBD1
TGTGCCAGCAGCTCGGACAGGTTCCCATACGAGCAGTACTTC
CASSSDRFPYEQYF
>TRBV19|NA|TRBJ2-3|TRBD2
TGTGCCAGTACCCGTCAGACTAGCGGCACAGATACGCAGTATTTT
CASTRQTSGTDTQYF
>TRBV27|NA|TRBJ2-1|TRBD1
TGTGCCAGCAGTTTTCAGGGACAGGGGTGGGATGAGCAGTTCTTC
CASSFQGQGWDEQFF
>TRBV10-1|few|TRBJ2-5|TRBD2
TGCGCCAGCAGTGAGGGACTAGAGGAAGAGACCCAGTACTTC
CASSEGLEEETQYF
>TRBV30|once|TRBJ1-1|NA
TGTGCTTGGATTAGAAGGAACACTGAAGCTTTCTTT
CAWIRRNTEAFF
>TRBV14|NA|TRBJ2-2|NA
TGTGCCAGCAGCCTTAGCTCCGGGGAGCTGTTTTTT
CASSLSSGELFF
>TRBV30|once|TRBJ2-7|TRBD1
TGTGCCTGGAGGGGGGGACAGGGGGTCTACGAGCAGTACTTC
CAWRGGQGVYEQYF
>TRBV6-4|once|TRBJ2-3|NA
TGTGCCACCCGCCGGGACTGGAACACAGATACGCAGTATTTT
CATRRDWNTDTQYF